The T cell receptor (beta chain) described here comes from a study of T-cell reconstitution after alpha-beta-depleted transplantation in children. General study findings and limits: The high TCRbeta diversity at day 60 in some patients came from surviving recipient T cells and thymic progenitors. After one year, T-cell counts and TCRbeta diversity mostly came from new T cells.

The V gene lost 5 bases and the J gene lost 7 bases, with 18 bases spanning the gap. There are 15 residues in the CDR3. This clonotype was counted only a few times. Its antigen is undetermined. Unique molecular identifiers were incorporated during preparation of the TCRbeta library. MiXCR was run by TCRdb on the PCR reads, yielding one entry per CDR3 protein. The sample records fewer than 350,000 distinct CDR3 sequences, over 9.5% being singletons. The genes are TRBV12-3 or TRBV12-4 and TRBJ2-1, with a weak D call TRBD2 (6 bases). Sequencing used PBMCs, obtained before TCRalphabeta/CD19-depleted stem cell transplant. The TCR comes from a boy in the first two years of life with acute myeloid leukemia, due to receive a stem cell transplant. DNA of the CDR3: TGTGCCAGCAGTAGGTCTTCGGGAGATTTTAATGAGCAGTTCTTC. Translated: CASSRSSGDFNEQFF.